This TCR beta chain was obtained from a study of glioma-infiltrating T cells after dendritic cell vaccination. Looking at the study overall: Patients had newly diagnosed or recurrent glioblastoma and received dendritic cell vaccines. Dendritic cell vaccine was injected intradermally three times, biweekly.

The primer mix had 60 V beta and 13 J beta primers. Libraries were prepared by immunoSEQ multiplex PCR; TCRdb keeps only in-frame clonotypes and omits some of them. The table shows some 60,000 clones, with about 80% occurring only once. The time point: after dendritic cell vaccination, including at tumor progression/relapse. Blood PBMC samples: pre-vaccination, two weeks post third vaccination, and at tumor progression. Material: blood, obtained after dendritic cell vaccination. The TCR comes from a human donor with glioblastoma.

For the CDR3, the DNA is TGTGCCAGCAGTTCAACCAGGACTAGCGGGGGGCTGGGAGATACGCAGTATTTT. Residues: CASSSTRTSGGLGDTQYF. The rearrangement uses TRBV5-4 and TRBJ2-3; TRBD2 matches 14 bases. Looked up from germline, CDR1 is SGHNT and CDR2 is YYREEE (reference sequence). This CDR3 has 18 amino acids. V shed 5 bases and J 5 bases; nucleotides not matched to a gene: 13.